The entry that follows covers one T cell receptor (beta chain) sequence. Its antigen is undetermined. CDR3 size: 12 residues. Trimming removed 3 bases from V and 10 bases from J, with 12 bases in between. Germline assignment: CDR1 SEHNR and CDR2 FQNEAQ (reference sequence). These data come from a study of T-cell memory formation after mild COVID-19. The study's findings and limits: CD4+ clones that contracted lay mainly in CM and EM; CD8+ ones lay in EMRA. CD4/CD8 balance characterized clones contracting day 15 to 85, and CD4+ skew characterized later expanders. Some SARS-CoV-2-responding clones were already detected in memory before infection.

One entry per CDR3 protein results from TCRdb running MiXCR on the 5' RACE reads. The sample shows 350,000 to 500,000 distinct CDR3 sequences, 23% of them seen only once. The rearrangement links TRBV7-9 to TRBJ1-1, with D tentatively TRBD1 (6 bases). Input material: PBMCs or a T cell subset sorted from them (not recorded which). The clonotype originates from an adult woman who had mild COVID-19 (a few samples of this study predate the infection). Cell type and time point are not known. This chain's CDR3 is CASSLSGVLAFF. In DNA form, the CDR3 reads TGTGCCAGCAGCTTGTCAGGGGTTTTAGCTTTCTTT.